This T cell receptor (beta chain) appears in the sequencing data of a study of molecular identifiers for immune sequencing clone quantification. Looking at the study overall: Replicates split RNA from around 20,000 or 100,000 naive CD8 cells five ways, and the researchers sequenced four portions.

The V end was cut by 5 bases, the J end by 4 bases, with 15 bases between. The germline V gene encodes CDR1 MDHEN and CDR2 SYDVKM. CDR3 length: 15 amino acids. This clonotype has ten or more counts. A CD8+CD4-CCR7+CD45RA+ phenotype served as the sorting definition for naive CD8 T cells. Bulk TCR library preparation followed previously described methods with listed TCR primers. TCRdb reanalysed the PCR reads using MiXCR and keeps one entry per CDR3 protein. Among roughly 300,000 distinct CDR3 sequences listed, about 22% were seen once. This chain connects TRBV28 to TRBJ1-5; a possible D gene is TRBD1 (5 bases). The sequence was obtained from a human donor in good health. Some libraries in this study had Jurkat cell RNA spiked in. Material: naive CD8+ T cells from blood, with Jurkat cell RNA spiked in. The subset is: FACS-sorted CD8+CD4-CCR7+CD45RA+ naive T cells. This chain's CDR3 is CASSVSGTANQPQHF. CDR3 DNA sequence: TGTGCCAGCAGTGTATCCGGGACCGCTAATCAGCCCCAGCATTTT.